This record concerns one T cell receptor (beta chain) sequence. The assay was run at deep level. Profiled with immunoSEQ multiplex PCR; TCRdb holds only in-frame clones, not every one. In the table there are roughly 1,600,000 clones, about 98.5% of which are singletons. This CDR3 has 15 amino acids. After removal of 4 bases from V and 6 bases from J, the junction contained 8 bases not matched to a gene. CDR1 is SGHRS and CDR2 is YFSETQ in the germline V gene. This entry belongs to a study of shared clonotypes between healthy human individuals. This chain links TRBV5-1 with TRBJ2-1, with 9 bases aligning to TRBD2. This clonotype originated in a man aged 30-40 years in good health. The specimen was naive CD4+ T cells sorted from blood. Subset of the sample: CD45RA+ positively selected. This CDR3 reads CASSGSGSPSNEQFF. Written as DNA, the CDR3 is TGCGCCAGCAGCGGTAGCGGGAGTCCATCCAATGAGCAGTTCTTC. The whole variable domain, remainder taken from reference TRBV5-1 and TRBJ2-1, is KAGVTQTPRYLIKTRGQQVTLSCSPISGHRSVSWYQQTPGQGLQFLFEYFSETQRNKGNFPGRFSGRQFSNSRSEMNVSTLELGDSALYLCASSGSGSPSNEQFFGPGTRLTVL.